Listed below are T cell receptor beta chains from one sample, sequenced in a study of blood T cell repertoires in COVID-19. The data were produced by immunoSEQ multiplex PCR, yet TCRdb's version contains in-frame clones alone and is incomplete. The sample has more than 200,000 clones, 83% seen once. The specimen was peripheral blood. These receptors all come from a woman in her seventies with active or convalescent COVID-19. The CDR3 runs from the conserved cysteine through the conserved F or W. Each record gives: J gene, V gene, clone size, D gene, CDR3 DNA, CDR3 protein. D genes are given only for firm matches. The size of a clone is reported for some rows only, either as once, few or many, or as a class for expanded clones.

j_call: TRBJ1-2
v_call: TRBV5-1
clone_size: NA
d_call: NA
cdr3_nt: TGCGCCAGCAGCTTGGGGGACACTGGCTACACCTTC
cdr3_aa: CASSLGDTGYTF

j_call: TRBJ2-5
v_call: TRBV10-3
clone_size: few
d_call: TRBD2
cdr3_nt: TGTGCCATCAGTGACAGCGGGAGCCCGGAGACCCAGTACTTC
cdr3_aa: CAISDSGSPETQYF

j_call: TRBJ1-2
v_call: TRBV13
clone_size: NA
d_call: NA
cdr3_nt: TGTGCCAGCAGCGCTCCGGGAATTGGAAATGGCTACACCTTC
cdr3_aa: CASSAPGIGNGYTF

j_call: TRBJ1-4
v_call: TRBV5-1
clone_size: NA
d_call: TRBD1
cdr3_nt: TGCGCCACCAGGACAGGGGTAAATGATGAAAAACTGTTTTTT
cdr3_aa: CATRTGVNDEKLFF

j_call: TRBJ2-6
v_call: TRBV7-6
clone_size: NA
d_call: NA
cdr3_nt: TGTGCCAGCAGCTCCGGCTCTGGGGCCAACGTCCTGACTTTC
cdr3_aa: CASSSGSGANVLTF

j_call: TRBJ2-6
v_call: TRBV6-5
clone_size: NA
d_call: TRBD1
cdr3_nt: TGTGCCAGCAGTTACGGGGACAGCTCTGGGGCCAACGTCCTGACTTTC
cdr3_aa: CASSYGDSSGANVLTF

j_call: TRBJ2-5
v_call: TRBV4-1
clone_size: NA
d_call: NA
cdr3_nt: TGCGCCAGCAGCCAACCACAAGAGACCCAGTACTTC
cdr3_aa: CASSQPQETQYF

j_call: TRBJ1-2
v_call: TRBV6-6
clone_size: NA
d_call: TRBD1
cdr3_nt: TGTGCCAGCAGTTACTCAGGGGGCGAAAGCTATGGCTACACCTTC
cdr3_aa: CASSYSGGESYGYTF

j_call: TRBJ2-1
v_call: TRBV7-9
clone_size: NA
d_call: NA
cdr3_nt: TGTGCCAGCAGCTTAGTCGGAGAGGATGAGCAGTTCTTC
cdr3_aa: CASSLVGEDEQFF

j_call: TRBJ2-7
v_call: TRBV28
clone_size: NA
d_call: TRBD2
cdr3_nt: TGTGCCAGCAGTTTACTAGCGGGAGGGACCTACGAGCAGTACTTC
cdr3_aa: CASSLLAGGTYEQYF

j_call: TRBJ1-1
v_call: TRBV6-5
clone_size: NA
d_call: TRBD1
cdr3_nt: TGTGCCAGCAGTACCCGGACAGGGACGAACACTGAAGCTTTCTTT
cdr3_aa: CASSTRTGTNTEAFF

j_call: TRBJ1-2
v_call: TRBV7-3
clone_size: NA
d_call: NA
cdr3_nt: TGTGCCAGCAGCTCAAATCCAGGGGCGGGTGGCTACACCTTC
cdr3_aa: CASSSNPGAGGYTF

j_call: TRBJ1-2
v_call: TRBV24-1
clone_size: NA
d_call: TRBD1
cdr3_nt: TGTGCCACCAGTGATCAAACGACAGGGGGCGTCTATGGCTACACCTTC
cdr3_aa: CATSDQTTGGVYGYTF

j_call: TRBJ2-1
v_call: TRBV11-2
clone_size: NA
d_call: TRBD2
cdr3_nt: TGTGCCAGCAGCTTAGCGCGGACTAGCGGGAGGGCCGGTGAGCAGTTCTTC
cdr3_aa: CASSLARTSGRAGEQFF

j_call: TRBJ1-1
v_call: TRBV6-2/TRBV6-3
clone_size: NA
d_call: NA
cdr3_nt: TGTGCCAGCAGTAGGGAGGTTGAGGCTTTCTTT
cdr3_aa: CASSREVEAFF

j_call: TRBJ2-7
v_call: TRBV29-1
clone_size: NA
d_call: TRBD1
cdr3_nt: TGCAGCGCTCGGACAGGGGGCGGGTACGAGCAGTACTTC
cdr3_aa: CSARTGGGYEQYF

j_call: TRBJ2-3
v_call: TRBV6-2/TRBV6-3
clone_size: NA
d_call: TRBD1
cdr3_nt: TGTGCCAGCAGTTACTCCGGACAGGGGAACACAGATACGCAGTATTTT
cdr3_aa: CASSYSGQGNTDTQYF

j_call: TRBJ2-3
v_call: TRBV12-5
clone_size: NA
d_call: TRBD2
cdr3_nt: TGTGCCCCCGGGGGGTGGGGCACAGATACGCAGTATTTT
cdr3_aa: CAPGGWGTDTQYF

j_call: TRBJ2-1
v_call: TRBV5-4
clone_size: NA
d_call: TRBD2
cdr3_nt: TGTGCCAGCAGCCCCAACGCGGGGGGCTCCTACAATGAGCAGTTCTTC
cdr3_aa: CASSPNAGGSYNEQFF

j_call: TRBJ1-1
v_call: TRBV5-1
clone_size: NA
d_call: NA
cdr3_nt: TGCGCCAGCAGCTCCGGACAGTTGAACACTGAAGCTTTCTTT
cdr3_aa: CASSSGQLNTEAFF

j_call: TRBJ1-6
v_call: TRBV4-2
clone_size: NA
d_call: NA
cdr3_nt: TGTGCCAGCAGCCAACTTGAGAGGGATCGTTGGAATTCACCCCTCCACTTT
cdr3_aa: CASSQLERDRWNSPLHF

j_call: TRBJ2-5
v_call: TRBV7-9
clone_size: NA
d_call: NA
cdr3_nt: TGTGCCAGCAGCTTACTGGAGGGAGAGACCCAGTACTTC
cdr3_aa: CASSLLEGETQYF

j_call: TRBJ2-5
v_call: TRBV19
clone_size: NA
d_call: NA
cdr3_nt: TGTGCCAGTAGTATGAATTACATCCAGGAGACCCAGTACTTC
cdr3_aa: CASSMNYIQETQYF

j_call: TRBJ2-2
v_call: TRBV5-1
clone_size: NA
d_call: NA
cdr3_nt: TGCGCCAGCAGCTTGGTAGAAAACGGGGAGCTGTTTTTT
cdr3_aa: CASSLVENGELFF

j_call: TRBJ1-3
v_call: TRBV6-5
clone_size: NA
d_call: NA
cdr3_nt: TGTGCCAGCAGTTACTCGATAGGAAGGGAGCACACCATATATTTT
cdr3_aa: CASSYSIGREHTIYF

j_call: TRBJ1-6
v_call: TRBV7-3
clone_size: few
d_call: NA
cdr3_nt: TGTGCCAGCAGCCGAGAAGGGGACTATAATTCACCCCTCCACTTT
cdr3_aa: CASSREGDYNSPLHF

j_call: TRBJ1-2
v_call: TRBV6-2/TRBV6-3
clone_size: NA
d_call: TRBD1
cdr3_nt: TGTGCCAGCAGTTACCGGGGACAGGGGAGCCATGGCTACACCTTC
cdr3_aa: CASSYRGQGSHGYTF

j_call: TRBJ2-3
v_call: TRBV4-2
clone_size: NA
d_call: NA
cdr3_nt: TGTGCCAGCAGCCAAGATAGGGGTATCACAGATACGCAGTATTTT
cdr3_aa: CASSQDRGITDTQYF

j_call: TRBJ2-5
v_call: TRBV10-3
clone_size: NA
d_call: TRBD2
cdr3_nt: TGTGCCATCAGTGTTGAGGCCTCCGGGGGGGAGACCCAGTACTTC
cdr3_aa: CAISVEASGGETQYF

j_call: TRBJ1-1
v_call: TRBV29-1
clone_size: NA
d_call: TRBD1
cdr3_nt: TGCAGCGTGGGACAGGGGAAGGGGACTGAAGCTTTCTTT
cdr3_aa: CSVGQGKGTEAFF

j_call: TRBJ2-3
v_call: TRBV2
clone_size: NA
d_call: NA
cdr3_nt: TGTGCCAGCCTCCGGGTTAGTCGAGTGGATACGCAGTATTTT
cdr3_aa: CASLRVSRVDTQYF

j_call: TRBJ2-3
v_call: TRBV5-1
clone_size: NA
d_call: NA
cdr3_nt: TGCGCCAGCAGCCAAGGGGACTTCCGCACAGATACGCAGTATTTT
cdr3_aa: CASSQGDFRTDTQYF

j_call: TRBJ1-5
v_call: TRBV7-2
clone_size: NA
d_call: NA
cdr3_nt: TGTGCCAGCAGCCTCCAGGCTTATAGCAATCAGCCCCAGCATTTT
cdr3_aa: CASSLQAYSNQPQHF

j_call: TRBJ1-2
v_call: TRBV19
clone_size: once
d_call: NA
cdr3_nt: TGTGCCAGTACAACCTACCAGGAGGATCCTCGGGGCTACACCTTC
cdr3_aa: CASTTYQEDPRGYTF

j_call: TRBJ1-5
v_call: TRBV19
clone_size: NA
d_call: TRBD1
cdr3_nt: TGTGCCAGTCCCGACAGGGGGCGCAACCAGCCCCAGCATTTT
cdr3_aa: CASPDRGRNQPQHF

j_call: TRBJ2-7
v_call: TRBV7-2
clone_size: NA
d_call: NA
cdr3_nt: TGTGCCAGCAGCCCAATGGAGGGGGGGATCTACGAGCAGTACTTC
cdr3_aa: CASSPMEGGIYEQYF

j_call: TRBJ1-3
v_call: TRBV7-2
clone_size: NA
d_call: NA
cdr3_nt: TGTGCCAGCAGCTTAATCACAGGGAGCTCTGGAAACACCATATATTTT
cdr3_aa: CASSLITGSSGNTIYF

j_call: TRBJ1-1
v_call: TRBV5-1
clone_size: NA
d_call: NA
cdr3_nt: TGCGCCAGCAGCTTGCGGGAGAACACTGAAGCTTTCTTT
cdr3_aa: CASSLRENTEAFF

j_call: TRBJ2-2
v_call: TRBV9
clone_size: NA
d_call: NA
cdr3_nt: TGTGCCAGCAGCATCCGACTAGTGGCCACCGGGGAGCTGTTTTTT
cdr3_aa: CASSIRLVATGELFF

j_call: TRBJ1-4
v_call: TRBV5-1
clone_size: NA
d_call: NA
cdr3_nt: TGCGCCAGCAGCAGCGGGACCCCGAGGGCTAATGAAAAACTGTTTTTT
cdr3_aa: CASSSGTPRANEKLFF

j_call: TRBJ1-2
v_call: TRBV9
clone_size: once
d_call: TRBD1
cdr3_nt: TGTGCCAGCAGCTTTCGGGACAGCAGGGCTTACACCTTC
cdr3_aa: CASSFRDSRAYTF

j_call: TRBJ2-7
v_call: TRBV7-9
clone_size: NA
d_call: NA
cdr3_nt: TGTGCCAGCAGCAACGTAGTTAGCCTAAGCTCCTACGAGCAGTACTTC
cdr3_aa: CASSNVVSLSSYEQYF

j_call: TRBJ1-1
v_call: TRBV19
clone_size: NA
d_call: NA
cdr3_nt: TGTGCCAGTAGTATGAAGGGACTCTGGAACACTGAAGCTTTCTTT
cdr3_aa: CASSMKGLWNTEAFF

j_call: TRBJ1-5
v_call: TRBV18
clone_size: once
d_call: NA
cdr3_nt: TGTGCCAGCTCACCCTATGGAGGAGGCAATCAGCCCCAGCATTTT
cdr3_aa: CASSPYGGGNQPQHF

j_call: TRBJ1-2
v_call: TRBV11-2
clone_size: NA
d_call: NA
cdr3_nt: TGTGCCAGCAGCGTTAGGAGGGTTATAGGAAGCTATGGCTACACCTTC
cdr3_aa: CASSVRRVIGSYGYTF

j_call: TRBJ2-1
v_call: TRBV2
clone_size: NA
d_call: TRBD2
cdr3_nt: TGTGCCAGCAGTTCTTTCACCACTAGCGGGAGTAACAATGAGCAGTTCTTC
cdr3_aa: CASSSFTTSGSNNEQFF

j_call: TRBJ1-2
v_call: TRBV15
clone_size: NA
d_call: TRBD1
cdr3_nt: TGTGCCGCAACAGACAGGGGTCGTTCTAACTATGGCTACACCTTC
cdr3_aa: CAATDRGRSNYGYTF

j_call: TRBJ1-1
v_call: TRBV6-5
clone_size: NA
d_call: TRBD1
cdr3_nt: TGTGCCAGCAGTTTCCACAGGGGTACTGAAGCTTTCTTT
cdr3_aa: CASSFHRGTEAFF

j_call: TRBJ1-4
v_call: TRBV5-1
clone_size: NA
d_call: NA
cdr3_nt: TGCGCCAGCAGCTTGGACTTAGGGGCCACCAATGAAAAACTGTTTTTT
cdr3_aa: CASSLDLGATNEKLFF

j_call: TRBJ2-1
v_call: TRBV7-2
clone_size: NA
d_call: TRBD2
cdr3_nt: TGTGCCAGCAGCTTAGTCGGCGGGGGGGCTGTGAATGAGCAGTTCTTC
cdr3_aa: CASSLVGGGAVNEQFF

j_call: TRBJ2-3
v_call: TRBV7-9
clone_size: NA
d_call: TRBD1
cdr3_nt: TGTGCCAGCAGCTTAGGCAGGGGGCCGGATACGCAGTATTTT
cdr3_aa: CASSLGRGPDTQYF

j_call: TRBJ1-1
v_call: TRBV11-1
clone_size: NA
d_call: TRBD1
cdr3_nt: TGTGCCTCCGGAAGGGACAGGGCTAAGACTGAAGCTTTCTTT
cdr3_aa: CASGRDRAKTEAFF

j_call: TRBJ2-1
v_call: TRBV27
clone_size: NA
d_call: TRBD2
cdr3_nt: TGTGCCAGCAGTCGAGTTCTAGCGGGGGGTTACAATGAGCAGTTCTTC
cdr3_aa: CASSRVLAGGYNEQFF

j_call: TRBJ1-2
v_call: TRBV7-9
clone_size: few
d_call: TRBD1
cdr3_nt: TGTGCCAGCAGCTCACCCACAGGGGCCGGCTACACCTTC
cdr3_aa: CASSSPTGAGYTF

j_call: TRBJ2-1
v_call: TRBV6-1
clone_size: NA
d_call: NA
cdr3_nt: TGTGCCAGCAGTGAATGGGGCCAGGATCTCAATGAGCAGTTCTTC
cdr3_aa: CASSEWGQDLNEQFF

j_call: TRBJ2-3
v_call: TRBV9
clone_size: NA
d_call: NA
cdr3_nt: TGTGCCAGCAGCGTAGGAGGATCTAGCACAGATACGCAGTATTTT
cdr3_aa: CASSVGGSSTDTQYF

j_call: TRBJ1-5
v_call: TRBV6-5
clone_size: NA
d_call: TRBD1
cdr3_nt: TGTGCCAGCAATCCGACAGGGTCAAATCAGCCCCAGCATTTT
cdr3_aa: CASNPTGSNQPQHF